This TCR beta chain originates from a study of cytotoxic CD8 clonotypes in ibrutinib-treated CLL (dated by TCRdb to about 2021). Study-wide context: The cohort had 11 relapsed/refractory and more than 14 treatment-naive patients; 17 were IGHV unmutated. Cryopreserved peripheral blood mononuclear cells were obtained prior to treatment, at the time of response, and at either disease progression or sustained remission. Samples at response were collected after a median of roughly twelve months of treatment, with a range of about 6 to 36 months. Every sample from remission and from progressive disease was obtained while the patients were still on ibrutinib. Longitudinal samples were obtainable from about 30% of the roughly 90 participants in the trial. Samples averaged roughly 280,000 productive templates and 90,000 to 100,000 productive rearrangements. Partial responses were observed in 24 patients and complete responses in 2; after a median follow-up of roughly 72 months, remission was maintained in some 14 patients and progression was observed in approximately twelve.

On this clone itself: Its antigen remains undetermined. Nothing much larger sits one base from this clone, and base qualities are not available.

Each clonotype received, on average, roughly 9.6x coverage in deep resolution sequencing performed on a MiSeq, where the target depth lay between 1 in 1 million and 1 in 200,000 T cells. The immunoSEQ hsTCRB Kit was used to generate the TCR beta libraries. Processing in the source paper ran as follows. ImmunoSEQ Data Assistant and ImmunoSEQ Analyzer were used for data analysis, and V, D and J genes were assigned according to IMGT definitions. Clonality, which ranges from 0 to 1, was calculated as one minus the normalized Shannon entropy of productive rearrangement frequencies. Only overrepresented clonotypes making up at least 0.05% of the repertoire of each patient were included in the public clonotype analysis. Some 13 age-matched healthy donor repertoires from immuneACCESS served as clonality controls. In TCRdb, the immuneACCESS table is reduced to in-frame sequences with V and J assigned. These tables do not hold every clone; where another copy was compared, an unresolved V gene accounts for under half, and the others remain unexplained. D and trimming come from the DNA, and the V and J calls and clone size come from that table. The sample records about 56,000 clones, 50% to 70% of which are singletons. In total, the top ten clones hold over 20% of the sample.

The time point label, read with the paper, signifies: roughly 23 months on ibrutinib. For TCR beta library preparation, roughly 2 micrograms of genomic DNA were extracted from the cryopreserved PBMCs. Longitudinal blood samples from CLL patients receiving ibrutinib monotherapy were subjected to high-throughput TCR beta sequencing. The patients were enrolled in a single-center, open-label phase 2 trial of ibrutinib monotherapy. The CDR3 has 13 amino acids, counting the end cysteine and phenylalanine. Of the read, only the CDR3 DNA is kept; its 39 bases are in frame from base 1. The germline V gene (reference sequence) provides CDR1 SGHNT and CDR2 YYREEE. V was cut back by 2 bases and J by 2 bases, leaving a gap of 8 bases between them. Broader findings and caveats from the paper: Baseline clonality was found to be higher than that of age-matched healthy donors and was strongly correlated with circulating CD8+ T-cell counts. Clonality increased at ibrutinib response, stayed stable in sustained remission, and fell back toward baseline at progression. Public clonotypes were rare and either contracted or stayed stable during treatment, and the rise in clonality at ibrutinib response reflected the expansion of private clonotypes. Sampling times were not matched between sustained-remission and progressing patients, and lymph node repertoires were not studied.

This specimen was PBMCs, taken after 24 months of ibrutinib treatment. Rearrangement joined TRBV5-4 to TRBJ2-7, with no confident D gene call. This receptor was obtained from a human donor with chronic lymphocytic leukemia. CDR3 protein: CASSFGYPYEQYF. Here is the DNA: TGTGCCAGCAGCTTCGGGTACCCCTACGAGCAGTACTTC.